This is a list of T cell receptor beta chains from one sample in a study of blood T cell repertoires in COVID-19. Method: immunoSEQ multiplex PCR; TCRdb's copy keeps in-frame clones and lacks some. This sample has about 120,000 clones; roughly nine tenths occur once, and the top ten carry approximately 8%. The sample taken for sequencing was peripheral blood. These receptors all come from a man between 65 and 85 years old who had recovered from COVID-19. The CDR3 runs from the conserved cysteine through the conserved F or W. Each record gives: V gene, CDR3 length, J gene, clone size, D gene, CDR3 protein, CDR3 DNA. D genes are given only for firm matches. Size is stated for part of the rows, as once, few or many counts, or as a class when the clone is expanded.

V gene: TRBV7-2
CDR3 length: 18
J gene: TRBJ2-1
clone size: .
D gene: TRBD2
CDR3 protein: CASSLESLAALSYNEQFF
CDR3 DNA: TGTGCCAGCAGCTTAGAGTCGCTAGCGGCGCTCTCCTACAATGAGCAGTTCTTC

V gene: TRBV21-1
CDR3 length: 16
J gene: TRBJ2-3
clone size: .
D gene: .
CDR3 protein: CASTWGGRGDTDTQYF
CDR3 DNA: TGTGCCAGCACCTGGGGCGGGAGGGGGGATACAGATACGCAGTATTTT

V gene: TRBV5-1
CDR3 length: 15
J gene: TRBJ1-6
clone size: .
D gene: TRBD1
CDR3 protein: CASSRQGDYNSPLHF
CDR3 DNA: TGCGCCAGCAGCCGACAGGGCGATTATAATTCACCCCTCCACTTT

V gene: TRBV5-1
CDR3 length: 13
J gene: TRBJ1-2
clone size: .
D gene: TRBD1
CDR3 protein: CASSEQGHYGYTF
CDR3 DNA: TGCGCCAGCAGTGAACAGGGGCACTATGGCTACACCTTC

V gene: TRBV6-7
CDR3 length: 14
J gene: TRBJ2-7
clone size: .
D gene: .
CDR3 protein: CATDRLLAAYEQYF
CDR3 DNA: TGTGCCACCGACCGCCTACTAGCAGCCTACGAGCAGTACTTC

V gene: TRBV9
CDR3 length: 18
J gene: TRBJ2-5
clone size: .
D gene: TRBD2
CDR3 protein: CASSVKTSGGPGQETQYF
CDR3 DNA: TGTGCCAGCAGCGTAAAAACTAGCGGGGGGCCGGGGCAAGAGACCCAGTACTTC

V gene: TRBV9
CDR3 length: 14
J gene: TRBJ1-1
clone size: .
D gene: .
CDR3 protein: CASSVVPEETEAFF
CDR3 DNA: TGTGCCAGCAGCGTAGTTCCCGAGGAAACTGAAGCTTTCTTT

V gene: TRBV11-2
CDR3 length: 14
J gene: TRBJ2-7
clone size: .
D gene: TRBD2
CDR3 protein: CASSRSGGTYEQYF
CDR3 DNA: TGTGCCAGCAGCCGCAGCGGGGGGACCTACGAGCAGTACTTC

V gene: TRBV2
CDR3 length: 12
J gene: TRBJ1-2
clone size: .
D gene: TRBD1
CDR3 protein: CASRGGNYGYTF
CDR3 DNA: TGTGCCAGCAGAGGGGGCAACTATGGCTACACCTTC

V gene: TRBV2
CDR3 length: 15
J gene: TRBJ1-3
clone size: few
D gene: TRBD1
CDR3 protein: CASKVDRVSGNTIYF
CDR3 DNA: TGTGCCAGCAAAGTAGACAGGGTTTCTGGAAACACCATATATTTT

V gene: TRBV7-2
CDR3 length: 16
J gene: TRBJ2-7
clone size: once
D gene: TRBD2
CDR3 protein: CASSLYPAGGPYEQYF
CDR3 DNA: TGTGCCAGCAGCTTATATCCAGCGGGAGGACCCTACGAGCAGTACTTC

V gene: TRBV5-8
CDR3 length: 14
J gene: TRBJ1-6
clone size: few
D gene: TRBD1
CDR3 protein: CASSPGQGASPLHF
CDR3 DNA: TGTGCCAGCAGCCCGGGACAGGGGGCGTCACCCCTCCACTTT

V gene: TRBV9
CDR3 length: 15
J gene: TRBJ2-3
clone size: .
D gene: TRBD2
CDR3 protein: CASSLGLAGADTQYF
CDR3 DNA: TGTGCCAGCAGCCTTGGACTAGCGGGGGCGGATACGCAGTATTTT

V gene: TRBV24-1
CDR3 length: 15
J gene: TRBJ1-5
clone size: .
D gene: .
CDR3 protein: CATSDLGGSNQPQHF
CDR3 DNA: TGTGCCACCAGTGATTTGGGAGGTAGCAATCAGCCCCAGCATTTT

V gene: TRBV6-5
CDR3 length: 15
J gene: TRBJ2-2
clone size: .
D gene: TRBD1
CDR3 protein: CASSHDRGPTGELFF
CDR3 DNA: TGTGCCAGCAGCCACGACAGGGGACCCACCGGGGAGCTGTTTTTT

V gene: TRBV6-5
CDR3 length: 13
J gene: TRBJ1-6
clone size: .
D gene: .
CDR3 protein: CASSPSVNSPLHF
CDR3 DNA: TGTGCCAGCAGTCCCTCGGTAAATTCACCCCTCCACTTT

V gene: TRBV7-2
CDR3 length: 13
J gene: TRBJ1-5
clone size: few
D gene: .
CDR3 protein: CASSPDRFQPQHF
CDR3 DNA: TGTGCCAGCAGCCCAGACAGGTTTCAGCCCCAGCATTTT

V gene: TRBV7-6
CDR3 length: 10
J gene: TRBJ1-5
clone size: .
D gene: .
CDR3 protein: CVSGNQPQHF
CDR3 DNA: TGTGTTTCAGGCAATCAGCCCCAGCATTTT

V gene: TRBV15
CDR3 length: 13
J gene: TRBJ1-4
clone size: once
D gene: .
CDR3 protein: CATSRSVVEKLFF
CDR3 DNA: TGTGCCACCAGCAGGTCAGTGGTTGAAAAACTGTTTTTT

V gene: TRBV30
CDR3 length: 16
J gene: TRBJ1-5
clone size: .
D gene: .
CDR3 protein: CAWSLGGGLSNQPQHF
CDR3 DNA: TGTGCCTGGAGTCTCGGGGGGGGGCTTAGCAATCAGCCCCAGCATTTT

V gene: TRBV28
CDR3 length: 19
J gene: TRBJ2-7
clone size: once
D gene: TRBD2
CDR3 protein: CASSFRTVGTSGEFFKQYF
CDR3 DNA: TGTGCCAGCAGTTTCCGGACAGTTGGGACTAGCGGGGAATTCTTCAAGCAGTACTTC

V gene: TRBV9
CDR3 length: 15
J gene: TRBJ2-2
clone size: .
D gene: .
CDR3 protein: CASNRGDLNTGELFF
CDR3 DNA: TGTGCCAGCAACCGCGGCGACCTGAACACCGGGGAGCTGTTTTTT

V gene: TRBV4-2
CDR3 length: 15
J gene: TRBJ1-6
clone size: .
D gene: .
CDR3 protein: CASRGLLSYNSPLHF
CDR3 DNA: TGTGCCAGCCGAGGACTGCTCTCCTATAATTCACCCCTCCACTTT

V gene: TRBV24-1
CDR3 length: 13
J gene: TRBJ2-2
clone size: .
D gene: .
CDR3 protein: CATSDPGGGELFF
CDR3 DNA: TGTGCCACCAGTGACCCTGGAGGGGGGGAGCTGTTTTTT

V gene: TRBV7-8
CDR3 length: 17
J gene: TRBJ1-3
clone size: .
D gene: TRBD1
CDR3 protein: CASSLVTGAISGNTIYF
CDR3 DNA: TGTGCCAGCAGCTTAGTCACAGGGGCGATCTCTGGAAACACCATATATTTT

V gene: TRBV7-6
CDR3 length: 14
J gene: TRBJ1-2
clone size: .
D gene: .
CDR3 protein: CASSPSDSNYGYTF
CDR3 DNA: TGTGCCAGCAGCCCCTCGGACAGCAACTATGGCTACACCTTC

V gene: TRBV10-3
CDR3 length: 14
J gene: TRBJ1-3
clone size: .
D gene: .
CDR3 protein: CAISEKGTGNTIYF
CDR3 DNA: TGTGCCATCAGTGAAAAGGGGACTGGAAACACCATATATTTT

V gene: TRBV4-1
CDR3 length: 14
J gene: TRBJ1-3
clone size: .
D gene: .
CDR3 protein: CASSLGSSGNTIYF
CDR3 DNA: TGCGCCAGCAGCCTGGGGAGCTCTGGAAACACCATATATTTT

V gene: TRBV6-5
CDR3 length: 13
J gene: TRBJ1-2
clone size: few
D gene: .
CDR3 protein: CASRPTGGWGYTF
CDR3 DNA: TGTGCCAGCAGACCAACAGGTGGTTGGGGCTACACCTTC

V gene: TRBV7-2
CDR3 length: 14
J gene: TRBJ2-3
clone size: .
D gene: .
CDR3 protein: CASRSGSVTDTQYF
CDR3 DNA: TGTGCCAGCAGATCCGGTTCGGTCACAGATACGCAGTATTTT

V gene: TRBV7-2
CDR3 length: 13
J gene: TRBJ1-2
clone size: .
D gene: .
CDR3 protein: CASSLEASVGYTF
CDR3 DNA: TGTGCCAGCAGCTTAGAAGCCAGCGTGGGCTACACCTTC

V gene: TRBV23-1
CDR3 length: 18
J gene: TRBJ2-3
clone size: .
D gene: .
CDR3 protein: CASSRTPGPLRGTDTQYF
CDR3 DNA: TGCGCCAGCAGTCGCACCCCGGGCCCTCTGAGGGGCACAGATACGCAGTATTTT

V gene: TRBV9
CDR3 length: 16
J gene: TRBJ2-3
clone size: .
D gene: .
CDR3 protein: CASSVRSVLPTDTQYF
CDR3 DNA: TGTGCCAGCAGCGTACGTAGCGTACTTCCCACAGATACGCAGTATTTT

V gene: TRBV5-1
CDR3 length: 13
J gene: TRBJ2-7
clone size: .
D gene: TRBD1
CDR3 protein: CASSWDRGGEQYF
CDR3 DNA: TGCGCCAGCAGCTGGGACAGGGGCGGCGAGCAGTACTTC

V gene: TRBV18
CDR3 length: 15
J gene: TRBJ2-2
clone size: .
D gene: TRBD1
CDR3 protein: CASSAGTGITGELFF
CDR3 DNA: TGTGCCAGCTCAGCCGGGACAGGGATAACCGGGGAGCTGTTTTTT

V gene: TRBV9
CDR3 length: 13
J gene: TRBJ1-2
clone size: .
D gene: TRBD1
CDR3 protein: CASSRQGGGGYTF
CDR3 DNA: TGTGCCAGCAGTAGACAGGGCGGCGGTGGCTACACCTTC

V gene: TRBV2
CDR3 length: 14
J gene: TRBJ1-2
clone size: .
D gene: .
CDR3 protein: CASTRDTGISGYTF
CDR3 DNA: TGTGCCAGCACGAGGGACACTGGGATCTCTGGCTACACCTTC

V gene: TRBV6-1
CDR3 length: 14
J gene: TRBJ2-5
clone size: once
D gene: .
CDR3 protein: CASSESGRQETQYF
CDR3 DNA: TGTGCCAGCAGTGAGTCAGGGCGCCAAGAGACCCAGTACTTC

V gene: TRBV28
CDR3 length: 16
J gene: TRBJ2-1
clone size: .
D gene: TRBD2
CDR3 protein: CASSVPWLAGVNEQFF
CDR3 DNA: TGTGCCAGCAGCGTCCCCTGGCTAGCGGGAGTCAATGAGCAGTTCTTC

V gene: TRBV6-5
CDR3 length: 12
J gene: TRBJ1-2
clone size: .
D gene: .
CDR3 protein: CASGRQVVGYTF
CDR3 DNA: TGTGCCAGCGGTAGGCAGGTCGTTGGCTACACCTTC

V gene: TRBV19
CDR3 length: 11
J gene: TRBJ2-5
clone size: .
D gene: .
CDR3 protein: CASSIRGTQYF
CDR3 DNA: TGTGCCAGTAGTATTAGAGGGACCCAGTACTTC

V gene: TRBV29-1
CDR3 length: 15
J gene: TRBJ2-7
clone size: .
D gene: TRBD1
CDR3 protein: CSVDTQTGRFYEQYF
CDR3 DNA: TGCAGCGTTGATACACAGACAGGGAGATTCTACGAGCAGTACTTC

V gene: TRBV9
CDR3 length: 15
J gene: TRBJ2-1
clone size: once
D gene: .
CDR3 protein: CASSVTGNYYNEQFF
CDR3 DNA: TGTGCCAGCAGCGTAACGGGGAACTACTACAATGAGCAGTTCTTC

V gene: TRBV4-3
CDR3 length: 12
J gene: TRBJ1-1
clone size: .
D gene: TRBD1
CDR3 protein: CASSGTGVQAFF
CDR3 DNA: TGCGCCAGCAGCGGGACAGGGGTCCAAGCTTTCTTT

V gene: TRBV15
CDR3 length: 14
J gene: TRBJ1-4
clone size: .
D gene: .
CDR3 protein: CATSRDQGSEKLFF
CDR3 DNA: TGTGCCACCAGCAGAGATCAGGGATCTGAAAAACTGTTTTTT

V gene: TRBV6-6
CDR3 length: 14
J gene: TRBJ2-2
clone size: .
D gene: TRBD2
CDR3 protein: CASTPGGGTGELFF
CDR3 DNA: TGTGCCAGCACCCCGGGGGGAGGGACCGGGGAGCTGTTTTTT

V gene: TRBV18
CDR3 length: 16
J gene: TRBJ2-5
clone size: .
D gene: TRBD1
CDR3 protein: CASSLLPGQGPETQYF
CDR3 DNA: TGTGCCAGCTCACTCTTACCGGGACAGGGTCCAGAGACCCAGTACTTC

V gene: TRBV29-1
CDR3 length: 14
J gene: TRBJ1-1
clone size: .
D gene: TRBD1
CDR3 protein: CSGKRQGADTEAFF
CDR3 DNA: TGCAGCGGGAAAAGACAGGGGGCGGACACTGAAGCTTTCTTT

V gene: TRBV3-1/TRBV3-2
CDR3 length: 16
J gene: TRBJ2-5
clone size: once
D gene: TRBD2
CDR3 protein: CASSQSRLAGGETQYF
CDR3 DNA: TGTGCCAGCAGCCAATCCCGACTAGCCGGGGGGGAGACCCAGTACTTC

V gene: TRBV7-9
CDR3 length: 14
J gene: TRBJ2-7
clone size: .
D gene: .
CDR3 protein: CASSLGSSRYEQYF
CDR3 DNA: TGTGCCAGCAGCTTAGGTAGTAGTAGATACGAGCAGTACTTC

V gene: TRBV27
CDR3 length: 16
J gene: TRBJ1-6
clone size: .
D gene: .
CDR3 protein: CASSSNAGISNSPLHF
CDR3 DNA: TGTGCCAGCAGTTCGAACGCCGGGATCTCCAATTCACCCCTCCACTTT

V gene: TRBV10-3
CDR3 length: 17
J gene: TRBJ2-3
clone size: .
D gene: TRBD2
CDR3 protein: CAISRLAAGVGTDTQYF
CDR3 DNA: TGTGCCATCAGTCGACTAGCGGCGGGGGTTGGCACAGATACGCAGTATTTT

V gene: TRBV19
CDR3 length: 15
J gene: TRBJ1-6
clone size: .
D gene: .
CDR3 protein: CASSIVFAVYSPLHF
CDR3 DNA: TGTGCCAGTAGTATAGTCTTTGCGGTGTATTCACCCCTCCACTTT

V gene: TRBV18
CDR3 length: 15
J gene: TRBJ2-7
clone size: .
D gene: TRBD2
CDR3 protein: CASSAGTSATYEQYF
CDR3 DNA: TGTGCCAGCTCAGCCGGGACTAGCGCCACCTACGAGCAGTACTTC

V gene: TRBV5-1
CDR3 length: 16
J gene: TRBJ1-2
clone size: .
D gene: .
CDR3 protein: CASSSAGSMINYGYTF
CDR3 DNA: TGCGCCAGCAGCTCAGCGGGGAGCATGATTAACTATGGCTACACCTTC